Given below is one T cell receptor (beta chain) in context. Sequencing used immunoSEQ multiplex PCR; TCRdb keeps in-frame clones, though not all of them. Here the sample spans hundreds of thousands of clones, around 95% being singletons. This specimen belongs to a study of shared clonotypes between healthy human individuals. Only CD45RO-negative cells positively selected for CCR7 counted as naive CD8 cells, so terminally differentiated effector memory CD45RA+ cells were excluded. Between the trimmed V and J ends, which lost 0 bases and 7 bases, there was a span of 7 bases. Per the germline V gene, CDR1 is MRHNA and CDR2 is SNTAGT. The CDR3 length is 13 residues.

The origin of this receptor is a young woman in good health. The sequencing sample was made of naive CD8+ T cells sorted from blood. The chain links TRBV6-4 to TRBJ2-1, with unresolved D. The CDR3 DNA sequence: TGTGCCAGCAGTGACTCGACGGCGAATGAGCAGTTCTTC. This sequence encodes CASSDSTANEQFF.